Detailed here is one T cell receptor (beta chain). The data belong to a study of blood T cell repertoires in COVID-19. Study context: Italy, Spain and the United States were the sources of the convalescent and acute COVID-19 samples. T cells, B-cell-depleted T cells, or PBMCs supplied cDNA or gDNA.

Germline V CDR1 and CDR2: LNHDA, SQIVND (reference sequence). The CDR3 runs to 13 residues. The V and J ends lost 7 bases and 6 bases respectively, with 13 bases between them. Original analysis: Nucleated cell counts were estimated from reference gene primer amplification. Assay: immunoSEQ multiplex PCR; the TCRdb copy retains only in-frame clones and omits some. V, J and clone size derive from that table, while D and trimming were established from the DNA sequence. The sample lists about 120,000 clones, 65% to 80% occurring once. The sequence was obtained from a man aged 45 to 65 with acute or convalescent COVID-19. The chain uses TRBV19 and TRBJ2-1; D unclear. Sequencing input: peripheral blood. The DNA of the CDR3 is TGTGCCAGTATGTTGGTCTTCGGCAATGAGCAGTTCTTC. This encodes CASMLVFGNEQFF.